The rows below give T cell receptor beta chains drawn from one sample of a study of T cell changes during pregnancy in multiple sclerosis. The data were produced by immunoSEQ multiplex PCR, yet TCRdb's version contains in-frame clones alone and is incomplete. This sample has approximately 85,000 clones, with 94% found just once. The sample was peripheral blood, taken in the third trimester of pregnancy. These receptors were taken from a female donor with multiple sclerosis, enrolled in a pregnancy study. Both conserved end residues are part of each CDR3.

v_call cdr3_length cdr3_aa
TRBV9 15 CASSVTSGNYNEQFF
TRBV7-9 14 CASSGTGVNTEAFF
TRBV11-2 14 CASSFGQGVYEQYF
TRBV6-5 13 CASRWTESYGYTF
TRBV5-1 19 CASSWTTGGRSSGANVLTF
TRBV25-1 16 CASSESTGTAMYEQYF
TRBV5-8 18 CASSLVLAGGGSTDTQYF
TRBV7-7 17 CASSPQASEGIEGELFF
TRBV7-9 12 CASSSGVVEQYF
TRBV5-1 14 CASSAGRDRGSAFF
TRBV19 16 CASSIRSGSGANVLTF
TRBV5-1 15 CASSLGTGVNTEAFF
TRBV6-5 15 CASRRVNRDNYGYTF
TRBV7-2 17 CASSLGGGGAGLNTQYF
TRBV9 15 CASSPDPTANTEAFF
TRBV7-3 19 CASSLYPLAGGSNTGELFF
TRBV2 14 CASRVGGQGEKLFF
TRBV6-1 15 CASSPPATGGLPQHF
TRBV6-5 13 CASVQAGFNEQFF
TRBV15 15 CATSSSPRGEETQYF
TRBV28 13 CASRGHNNQPQHF
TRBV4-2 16 CASSQDWAGAGNTIYF
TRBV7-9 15 CASDGASPGANVLTF
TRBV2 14 CAMAGTLNTGELFF
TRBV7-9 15 CASRNKDRLNTEAFF
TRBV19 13 CASSARGTDTQYF
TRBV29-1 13 CSVGTGRNQPQHF
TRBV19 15 CASSLVAGKSGELFF
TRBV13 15 CASSRRATGNYEQYF
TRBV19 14 CATAGTEINTEAFF
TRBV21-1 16 CASSKFELAVQETQYF
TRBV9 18 CASSVSLRSEGNTGELFF